These T cell receptor beta chains were read from a single sample in a study of T cell responses to AZD1222 COVID-19 vaccine. Sequenced by immunoSEQ multiplex PCR; TCRdb stores in-frame clones only, minus some. This table holds under 200,000 clones, approximately 94% found once. Sequenced here: peripheral blood, sampled 28 days after the second dose of the MenACWY control vaccine. The receptors here all came from an adult who received the MenACWY meningococcal vaccine as a control. Both conserved end residues are part of each CDR3. Fields, in order: CDR3 length, J gene, clone size, D gene, V gene, CDR3 DNA, CDR3 protein. D genes are given only for firm matches. Size values are once, few and many counts, or a class for expanded clones, and some rows have none.

14,TRBJ2-2,-,-,TRBV29-1,TGCAGCGTCATGACAGACCGCGCTACCGGGGAGCTGTTTTTT,CSVMTDRATGELFF
13,TRBJ1-5,-,-,TRBV6-5,TGTGCCAGCAGCGAGGGGTCGTTTTCGCCCCAGCATTTT,CASSEGSFSPQHF
14,TRBJ2-5,-,-,TRBV23-1,TGCGCCAGCAGTCAATCCGACAACCAAGAGACCCAGTACTTC,CASSQSDNQETQYF
13,TRBJ2-7,-,-,TRBV24-1,TGTGCCACCAGTGATTTGGGGGACCTCGAGCAGTACTTC,CATSDLGDLEQYF
16,TRBJ2-1,-,-,TRBV6-1,TGTGCCAGCAGTGAAAGAGCGGGCCGCTCCTACAATGAGCAGTTCTTC,CASSERAGRSYNEQFF
17,TRBJ2-2,once,-,TRBV10-3,TGTGCCATCAGTGAGCGAAGGACAACAAAGTACACCGGGGAGCTGTTTTTT,CAISERRTTKYTGELFF
15,TRBJ2-5,-,TRBD1,TRBV10-3,TGTGCCATCAGGAGGGACAGGTCTGGTCCGGAGACCCAGTACTTC,CAIRRDRSGPETQYF
16,TRBJ2-5,-,-,TRBV27,TGTGCCAGCAGTTTACACATATCGGCAGGGGGGGAGACCCAGTACTTC,CASSLHISAGGETQYF
18,TRBJ1-4,-,-,TRBV2,TGTGCCAGCAGTCAACCTCGGGACGGCGAGGAAACTAATGAAAAACTGTTTTTT,CASSQPRDGEETNEKLFF
15,TRBJ2-7,-,TRBD2,TRBV6-5,TGTGCCAGCAACCCATTTAGCGGGGGACGATACGAGCAGTACTTC,CASNPFSGGRYEQYF
17,TRBJ2-6,-,-,TRBV15,TGTGCCACCAGCAGAGAAGTACCAGGGGCGGGGGCCAACGTCCTGACTTTC,CATSREVPGAGANVLTF
14,TRBJ1-2,-,TRBD1,TRBV9,TGTGCCAGCAGCACCCCCGGGACAGGGGTTGGCTACACCTTC,CASSTPGTGVGYTF
11,TRBJ1-2,-,-,TRBV6-2/TRBV6-3,TGTGCCAGCAGTTATGGGATTGGCTACACCTTC,CASSYGIGYTF
12,TRBJ1-1,-,-,TRBV6-1,TGTGCCAGCAGTGATTGGTACACTGAAGCTTTCTTT,CASSDWYTEAFF
17,TRBJ1-4,-,-,TRBV2,TGTGCCAGCAGTCAGACAGAGAGGCGAAGAACTAATGAAAAACTGTTTTTT,CASSQTERRRTNEKLFF
15,TRBJ1-2,-,-,TRBV9,TGTGCCAGCAGCGTAGCTACGGGGACCCCCTATGGCTACACCTTC,CASSVATGTPYGYTF
12,TRBJ2-5,-,-,TRBV10-3,TGTGCCATCAGTACGGACCGGGAGACCCAGTACTTC,CAISTDRETQYF
16,TRBJ2-3,-,-,TRBV2,TGTGCCAGCAGGGGTAAGACGGGGACTAGCACAGATACGCAGTATTTT,CASRGKTGTSTDTQYF
13,TRBJ2-7,-,TRBD2,TRBV10-2,TGCGCCACCTCCTCGGGAGGAGGTTACGAGCAGTACTTC,CATSSGGGYEQYF
14,TRBJ2-1,-,TRBD1,TRBV9,TGTGCCAGCAGCCCAAGGGGACAGCTGGACGAGCAGTTCTTC,CASSPRGQLDEQFF
15,TRBJ1-2,-,TRBD1,TRBV19,TGTGCCACCAGTTGGGGGGACAGGGCTCACTATGGCTACACCTTC,CATSWGDRAHYGYTF
14,TRBJ1-2,-,-,TRBV14,TGTGCCAGCAGTCCGAGTTTCTATACGCATGGCTACACCTTC,CASSPSFYTHGYTF
14,TRBJ2-5,-,TRBD1,TRBV11-3,TGTGCCAGCAGACTTGGACAGGGAGCGGAGACCCAGTACTTC,CASRLGQGAETQYF
12,TRBJ1-1,-,-,TRBV7-2,TGTGCCAGCACCGCCAACCGGGTTGAAGCTTTCTTT,CASTANRVEAFF
15,TRBJ2-1,-,TRBD2,TRBV7-9,TGTGCCAGCGCCTTATGGAGCGGGAGGTCTAATGAGCAGTTCTTC,CASALWSGRSNEQFF
17,TRBJ1-2,-,TRBD1,TRBV9,TGTGCCAGCAGCGTATCCGGGACAGGGTCGAGAGGCTATGGCTACACCTTC,CASSVSGTGSRGYGYTF
16,TRBJ2-1,-,-,TRBV18,TGTGCCAGCTCCCTCTATACAGGGAAGACCTACAATGAGCAGTTCTTC,CASSLYTGKTYNEQFF
14,TRBJ2-1,-,-,TRBV19,TGTGCCAGTTCTCGGAGGGGCCGAGGGAATGAGCAGTTCTTC,CASSRRGRGNEQFF
16,TRBJ2-5,once,TRBD2,TRBV9,TGTGCCAGCAGCACTCGAGCGGGATCGCAGAAGGAGACCCAGTACTTC,CASSTRAGSQKETQYF
15,TRBJ1-6,-,-,TRBV25-1,TGTGCCAGCGCAGCCCCGACAGCCGGTCGGTCACCCCTCCACTTT,CASAAPTAGRSPLHF
16,TRBJ1-4,once,-,TRBV28,TGTGCCAGCGGACGATCTAGCAGCGAAGCAAATGAAAAACTGTTTTTT,CASGRSSSEANEKLFF
15,TRBJ2-1,-,TRBD2,TRBV7-3,TGTGCCAGCAGCACCTTAGCGGGAGCGGGCAATGAGCAGTTCTTC,CASSTLAGAGNEQFF
14,TRBJ1-2,once,TRBD1,TRBV7-6,TGTGCCAGCAGCCCCGGGACAGGGTATTGGGGCTACACCTTC,CASSPGTGYWGYTF
14,TRBJ1-4,-,TRBD1,TRBV15,TGTGCCACCAGCCCGACAGGGGTGGATGAAAAACTGTTTTTT,CATSPTGVDEKLFF
14,TRBJ1-1,-,TRBD1,TRBV12-5,TGTGCTAGTGGTGCAACAGGGGATGGCACTGAAGCTTTCTTT,CASGATGDGTEAFF
15,TRBJ2-3,once,-,TRBV19,TGTGCCAGTAGTATCATGGCCTACCCCACAGATACGCAGTATTTT,CASSIMAYPTDTQYF
14,TRBJ1-2,-,-,TRBV11-2,TGTGCCAGCAGCTTAGAAAACAGAAACTATGGCTACACCTTC,CASSLENRNYGYTF
14,TRBJ1-3,-,-,TRBV3-1/TRBV3-2,TGTGCCAGCAGTCCCCTCCGAATTACAAACACCATATATTTT,CASSPLRITNTIYF
16,TRBJ2-3,-,TRBD2,TRBV9,TGTGCCAGCAGCGGTGGACTAGCGGCTAGCACAGATACGCAGTATTTT,CASSGGLAASTDTQYF
16,TRBJ1-3,-,-,TRBV13,TGTGCCAGCAGCTTTGGTCGTACGAGCTCTGGAAACACCATATATTTT,CASSFGRTSSGNTIYF
15,TRBJ1-1,-,-,TRBV9,TGTGCCAGCAGCGTATTGGGGGGGATGAACACTGAAGCTTTCTTT,CASSVLGGMNTEAFF
17,TRBJ1-2,-,-,TRBV7-2,TGTGCCAGCAGCTTAACCTCTACAGGGTCGAAGAACTATGGCTACACCTTC,CASSLTSTGSKNYGYTF
14,TRBJ2-2,-,-,TRBV10-2,TGCGCCAGCAACATAGGACAGAACACCGGGGAGCTGTTTTTT,CASNIGQNTGELFF
14,TRBJ1-5,-,TRBD1,TRBV27,TGTGCCAGCGCCGTTCAGGGGGCTCGGCAGCCCCAGCATTTT,CASAVQGARQPQHF
16,TRBJ2-7,-,-,TRBV9,TGTGCCAGCAGCCCCACCCCGGGACGCTCCTCCTACGAGCAGTACTTC,CASSPTPGRSSYEQYF
16,TRBJ2-1,once,-,TRBV11-3,TGTGCCAGCAACCCAGGTTTATTATCGCCGGACGGGTCGCAGTTCTTC,CASNPGLLSPDGSQFF